A single sample is the source of the 4 T cell receptor beta chains below, sequenced in a study of CD8 T cells in ankylosing spondylitis. General study findings and limits: One TCR beta motif, made up of roughly eight highly homologous variants, appeared characteristic of ankylosing spondylitis blood.

TCRdb independently ran MiXCR on the 5' RACE reads; one entry per CDR3 protein. This table has roughly 490,000 distinct CDR3 sequences, approximately 5% appearing once. Antigens for these TCRs are unknown. Sequenced: blood, either unsorted or a sorted T cell fraction (not recorded which). The receptors derive from a male donor with ankylosing spondylitis.

This clonotype was seen ten or more times. This chain joins TRBV12-3 or TRBV12-4 and TRBJ2-7, with D perhaps TRBD2 (6 bases). Trimming took off 3 bases at V and 3 bases at J, with 12 bases between the two ends. The CDR3 consists of 14 residues. This CDR3 is CASSLWGVDYEQYF. CDR3 in DNA: TGTGCCAGCAGTTTGTGGGGGGTTGACTACGAGCAGTACTTC.

A remark on this clonotype: A much bigger clone sits one base away, suggesting this may be a read error. The J gene is TRBJ2-2, the V gene TRBV9; D remains ambiguous. Trimming shortened V by 4 bases and J by 3 bases, and 13 bases separated the two germline ends. Germline values: CDR1 SGDLS, CDR2 YYNGEE. The CDR3 contains 15 residues. CDR3 in amino acids: CASSPQVGDTGELFF. As DNA, the CDR3 is TGTGCCAGCAGCCCTCAAGTTGGGGACACCGGGGAGCTGTTTTTT.

Ten or more counts support this clonotype. This sequence joins TRBV7-2 and TRBJ1-1; 7 bases are shared with TRBD1. Germline CDR1 reads SGHTA; CDR2 reads FQGNSA. The junction had 9 bases not matched to a gene; V was cut back by 6 bases and J by 5 bases. There are 14 residues in the CDR3. CDR3 loop: CASRPDRVLTEAFF. In nucleotides, the CDR3 is TGTGCCAGCAGGCCTGACAGGGTATTGACTGAAGCTTTCTTT. The full variable domain, rest sourced from reference TRBV7-2 and TRBJ1-1, is GAGVSQSPSNKVTEKGKDVELRCDPISGHTALYWYRQSLGQGLEFLIYFQGNSAPDKSGLPSDRFSAERTGGSVSTLTIQRTQQEDSAVYLCASRPDRVLTEAFFGQGTRLTVV.

This chain uses TRBV28 with TRBJ2-7; 11 bases line up with TRBD1. Per germline, CDR1 MDHEN and CDR2 SYDVKM. The CDR3 loop spans 14 amino acids. V dropped 4 bases and J dropped 6; count of bases not matched to a gene: 5. The CDR3 reads CASSSPGTGGEQYF. The CDR3 DNA reads as TGTGCCAGCAGTTCGCCCGGGACAGGGGGCGAGCAGTACTTC.